This T cell receptor beta chain came from a study of blood T cell repertoires in COVID-19. Study in general: The United States, Italy and Spain provided the acute and convalescent COVID-19 samples. In each case, the material was cDNA or gDNA derived from T cells, B-cell-depleted T cells, or PBMCs.

The authors' processing: Amplification of reference gene primers provided the estimated nucleated cell counts. Clones were read by immunoSEQ multiplex PCR, and TCRdb kept only the in-frame ones, dropping some. V, J and clone size are taken as reported in that table, and D and trimming were inferred from the DNA itself. Found here are around 190,000 clones, roughly 84% of them singletons; the top ten hold 13%. Per germline, CDR1 MNHEY and CDR2 SVGAGI. The V end was cut by 6 bases, the J end by 1 base, with 9 bases between. The length of the CDR3 is 13 residues. The chain is built from TRBV6-5 and TRBJ1-2; the D is unclear. The receptor's source is a human donor in a cohort sampled during active COVID-19. Input material: peripheral blood. CDR3 nucleotides: TGTGCCAGCAGCCGACAAATTAACTATGGCTACACCTTC. Translation gives CASSRQINYGYTF.